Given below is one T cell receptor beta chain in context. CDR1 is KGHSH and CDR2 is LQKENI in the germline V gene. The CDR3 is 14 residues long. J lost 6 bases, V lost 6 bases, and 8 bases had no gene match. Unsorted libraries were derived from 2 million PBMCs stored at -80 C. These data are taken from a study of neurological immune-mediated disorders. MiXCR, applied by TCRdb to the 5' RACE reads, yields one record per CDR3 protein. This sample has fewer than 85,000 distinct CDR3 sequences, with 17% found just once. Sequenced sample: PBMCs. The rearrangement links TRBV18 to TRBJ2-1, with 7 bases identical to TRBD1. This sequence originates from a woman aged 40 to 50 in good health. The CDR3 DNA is TGTGCCAGCTCTAGACAGGGCTATTTCAATGAGCAGTTCTTC. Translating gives CASSRQGYFNEQFF.